The 16 T cell receptor beta chains presented below share a single source sample, sequenced in a study of T cell responses to AZD1222 COVID-19 vaccine. Assay: immunoSEQ multiplex PCR; the TCRdb copy retains only in-frame clones and omits some. Here the sample spans 200,000 or so clones, over 85% being singletons. The sample consisted of peripheral blood, taken 28 days after the second AZD1222 dose. Receptors were obtained from an adult who received the AZD1222 COVID-19 vaccine.

This clone appeared once. The V gene is TRBV6-5, the J gene TRBJ1-4; 11 bases are shared with TRBD1. This CDR3 is 16 amino acids long. V dropped 4 bases and J dropped 8; count of bases not matched to a gene: 9. Germline CDR1 is MNHEY and CDR2 is SVGAGI. CDR3 sequence reads: CASSSDRGRVREKLFF. CDR3 coding DNA: TGTGCCAGCAGTTCGGACAGGGGGCGTGTTCGGGAAAAACTGTTTTTT.

The chain is built from TRBV18 and TRBJ1-1, with 7 positions matching TRBD1. The trim removed 5 bases at V and 1 base at J, leaving 4 bases unmatched. The CDR3 extends over 14 amino acids. Germline V CDR1 and CDR2: KGHSH, LQKENI. The CDR3 here is CASSAGQQNTEAFF. The CDR3 coding sequence is TGTGCCAGCTCAGCGGGACAGCAGAACACTGAAGCTTTCTTT. The full variable domain, completed using reference TRBV18 and TRBJ1-1, is NAGVMQNPRHLVRRRGQEARLRCSPMKGHSHVYWYRQLPEEGLKFMVYLQKENIIDESGMPKERFSAEFPKEGPSILRIQQVVRGDSAAYFCASSAGQQNTEAFFGQGTRLTVV.

This rearrangement joins TRBV3-1 (or the pseudogene TRBV3-2) to TRBJ1-1, with 9 bases aligning to TRBD1. Unmatched junction bases numbered 10, after V lost 7 bases and J lost 4 bases. Germline lookup yields CDR1 LGHDT and CDR2 YNNKEL (reference sequence). The CDR3 loop spans 15 amino acids. CDR3 sequence: CASTNTGGGLTEAFF. The CDR3 DNA reads as TGTGCCAGCACCAACACAGGGGGCGGCCTCACTGAAGCTTTCTTT.

Comments on this clone: This specimen includes other DNA sequences encoding the same CDR3. The CDR3 reads CASSQAGDYGYTF. The DNA of the CDR3 is TGTGCCAGCAGCCAAGCAGGGGACTATGGCTACACCTTC. V usage is TRBV3-1 (or the pseudogene TRBV3-2) and J usage is TRBJ1-2; a possible D gene is TRBD1 (6 bases). V was pared by 1 base and J by 3 bases, with 6 bases between. This CDR3 has 13 amino acids. Germline V CDR1 and CDR2: LGHDT, YNNKEL (reference sequence).

The chain has TRBV10-3 and TRBJ1-1, with no clear D. V was pared by 5 bases and J by 1 base, with 8 bases between. CDR1 ENHRY and CDR2 SYGVKD come from the germline V gene. The CDR3 covers 13 residues. The CDR3 here is CAISWRTNTEAFF. The CDR3 DNA follows: TGTGCCATCAGTTGGCGGACGAACACTGAAGCTTTCTTT.

In its sample, this clone was seen once. V is TRBV5-1 and J is TRBJ1-1, with D maybe TRBD1 (6 bases). CDR3 length equals 14 residues. The germline V gene has CDR1 SGHRS and CDR2 YFSETQ. Trimming left V 0 bases short and J 9 bases short, with 15 bases between. In DNA form, the CDR3 reads TGCGCCAGCAGCTTGGAAAGGGGGGCAGGAAAAGCTTTCTTT. This codes for CASSLERGAGKAFF.

This chain joins TRBV5-1 and TRBJ1-2; possibly TRBD1 for D (6 bases). V lost 4 bases, J lost 4 bases, and 14 bases lay in between. Germline CDR1 is SGHRS and CDR2 is YFSETQ. This CDR3 spans 14 amino acids. This CDR3 is CASSLDSYSYGYTF. The CDR3 nucleotides are TGCGCCAGCAGCCTGGACAGCTACTCCTATGGCTACACCTTC. The full variable domain, rest sourced from reference TRBV5-1 and TRBJ1-2, is KAGVTQTPRYLIKTRGQQVTLSCSPISGHRSVSWYQQTPGQGLQFLFEYFSETQRNKGNFPGRFSGRQFSNSRSEMNVSTLELGDSALYLCASSLDSYSYGYTFGSGTRLTVV.

The V gene is TRBV27, the J gene TRBJ1-6; D remains ambiguous. Germline values: CDR1 MNHEY, CDR2 SMNVEV (reference sequence). V was cut by 3 bases and J by 4 bases, with 19 bases left in between. The CDR3 runs 18 residues. The CDR3 reads CASSFEAPTRPYNSPLHF. CDR3 in DNA: TGTGCCAGCAGTTTCGAGGCCCCAACCCGGCCTTATAATTCACCCCTCCACTTT.

The chain employs TRBV5-8 and TRBJ1-1, with D perhaps TRBD1 (5 bases). Germline values: CDR1 SGHTS, CDR2 YDEGEE. V was shortened by 3 bases and J by 5 bases, with 11 bases between the two germline ends. This CDR3 contains 13 residues. This CDR3 is CASSSTWGTEAFF. The CDR3 nucleotides read TGTGCCAGCAGCTCGACATGGGGGACTGAAGCTTTCTTT.

This clone came up a few times. The rearrangement links TRBV10-3 to TRBJ2-5, with 7 bases matching TRBD1. Germline CDR1 is ENHRY and CDR2 is SYGVKD. The CDR3 consists of 13 residues. V gave up 4 bases and J gave up 1 base; unmatched junction bases: 0. The chain's CDR3 is CAISGQGQETQYF. The CDR3 bases are TGTGCCATCAGTGGACAGGGCCAAGAGACCCAGTACTTC.

This chain links TRBV7-3 with TRBJ1-1; TRBD1 is a possible D gene (5 bases). This CDR3 comprises 15 residues. Trimming removed 5 bases at V and 5 bases at J, with 18 bases between. CDR1 is SGHTA, CDR2 FQGTGA, per germline. The CDR3 DNA reads as TGTGCCAGCAGCCCCGGGGGGAGCGGGGCTACTGAAGCTTTCTTT. Translation gives CASSPGGSGATEAFF.

The rearrangement uses TRBV5-4 and TRBJ1-4, with a weak D call TRBD1 (6 bases). V lost 0 bases and J lost 2, with 11 bases in between. The CDR3 has 16 residues. CDR1 and CDR2 (germline): SGHNT, YYREEE (reference sequence). CDR3 DNA: TGTGCCAGCAGCTTGGCCCTCAGGGGTACTAATGAAAAACTGTTTTTT. The encoded protein is CASSLALRGTNEKLFF.

The genes are TRBV9 and TRBJ1-5, with D unclear. The CDR3 has 15 amino acids. Trimming stripped 0 bases from V and 8 bases from J, with 15 bases between. Germline V lookup: CDR1 SGDLS, CDR2 YYNGEE. CDR3 bases: TGTGCCAGCAGCGTAGCCCCTGAGGGTCTGGAGCCCCAGCATTTT. It is translated as CASSVAPEGLEPQHF.

The chain combines TRBV11-1 with TRBJ2-2; D is perhaps TRBD1 (6 bases). Trimming shortened V by 6 bases and J by 6 bases, and 14 bases separated the two germline ends. Germline-derived CDR1 and CDR2 are SGHAT and FQDESV (reference sequence). The CDR3 has 14 residues. The CDR3 DNA is TGTGCCAGCAGTCCCACAACAGGGCCCGGGGAGCTGTTTTTT. Translating it yields CASSPTTGPGELFF.

The chain is built from TRBV18 and TRBJ2-3; D not resolved. The germline V gene has CDR1 KGHSH and CDR2 LQKENI. The CDR3 is made up of 11 amino acids. V dropped 3 bases and J dropped 6 bases, with 4 bases sitting between them. The CDR3 coding sequence is TGTGCCAGCTCACCTTTGGATACGCAGTATTTT. Translating it yields CASSPLDTQYF.

This clone is a singleton in its sample. This sequence joins TRBV28 and TRBJ1-5, with 10 bases that match TRBD1. Trimming took 6 bases from V and 4 from J; bases not matched to a gene: 12. The CDR3 loop spans 17 amino acids. Germline V CDR1 and CDR2: MDHEN, SYDVKM. The chain's CDR3 is CASSPLHGQGGNQPQHF. CDR3 sequence (DNA): TGTGCCAGCAGCCCCCTTCATGGACAGGGGGGGAATCAGCCCCAGCATTTT.